This is a list of T cell receptor beta chains from one sample in a study of response to subunit inactivated influenza vaccine. TCRdb re-derived calls from the RT-PCR reads in MiXCR, one entry per CDR3 protein. The sample contains roughly 630,000 distinct CDR3 sequences, about 14% of which appear only once. The input for sequencing was PBMCs from blood, taken 14 to 15 days before vaccination. The receptors derive from a man aged 45 to 65 who received an inactivated influenza vaccine. Each CDR3 is given with its conserved first and last residue. A D gene is named only where the DNA matches it firmly. Part of the rows lack a size; the others show once, few, many or a class for expanded clones.

clone size: few
D gene: NA
J gene: TRBJ2-7
V gene: TRBV5-1
CDR3 protein: CASSSRGSLAPYEQYF
CDR3 DNA: TGCGCCAGCAGCTCGCGAGGATCACTCGCCCCCTACGAGCAGTACTTC

clone size: NA
D gene: TRBD2
J gene: TRBJ2-1
V gene: TRBV7-2
CDR3 protein: CASSVHLAGVYNEQFF
CDR3 DNA: TGTGCCAGCAGCGTCCACTTAGCGGGGGTATACAATGAGCAGTTCTTC

clone size: NA
D gene: NA
J gene: TRBJ1-2
V gene: TRBV14
CDR3 protein: CASSLGRTLYGYTF
CDR3 DNA: TGTGCCAGCAGCTTAGGACGGACCCTCTATGGCTACACCTTC

clone size: NA
D gene: TRBD1
J gene: TRBJ1-1
V gene: TRBV19
CDR3 protein: CASSIGEGGWPGTEAFF
CDR3 DNA: TGTGCCAGTAGTATAGGGGAAGGGGGCTGGCCGGGCACTGAAGCTTTCTTT

clone size: NA
D gene: NA
J gene: TRBJ1-3
V gene: TRBV6-2/TRBV6-3
CDR3 protein: CASSPSETGGWRGRF
CDR3 DNA: TGTGCCAGCAGCCCTTCGGAGACAGGCGGCTGGAGAGGACGTTTT

clone size: NA
D gene: NA
J gene: TRBJ2-3
V gene: TRBV28
CDR3 protein: CASWGRGTQYF
CDR3 DNA: TGTGCCAGCTGGGGGCGGGGTACGCAGTATTTT

clone size: NA
D gene: NA
J gene: TRBJ2-2
V gene: TRBV4-3
CDR3 protein: CASSQDLQGVPATGELFF
CDR3 DNA: TGCGCCAGCAGCCAAGATCTCCAAGGGGTCCCGGCGACCGGGGAGCTGTTTTTT

clone size: NA
D gene: NA
J gene: TRBJ2-2
V gene: TRBV18
CDR3 protein: CASSPPNARNTGELFF
CDR3 DNA: TGTGCCAGCTCACCACCGAACGCCCGGAACACCGGGGAGCTGTTTTTT

clone size: many
D gene: NA
J gene: TRBJ1-2
V gene: TRBV7-2
CDR3 protein: CASTATGRYTF
CDR3 DNA: TGTGCCAGCACCGCCACGGGGAGATACACCTTC

clone size: few
D gene: TRBD1
J gene: TRBJ2-2
V gene: TRBV7-9
CDR3 protein: CASTTRGGPPGTGELFF
CDR3 DNA: TGTGCCAGCACAACTAGAGGGGGCCCCCCGGGCACCGGGGAGCTGTTTTTT

clone size: few
D gene: NA
J gene: TRBJ1-1
V gene: TRBV9
CDR3 protein: CASSAHSNTEAFF
CDR3 DNA: TGTGCCAGCAGCGCACACAGTAACACTGAAGCTTTCTTT

clone size: NA
D gene: NA
J gene: TRBJ1-5
V gene: TRBV7-2
CDR3 protein: CASSLAGRAAQPQHF
CDR3 DNA: TGTGCCAGCAGCTTAGCCGGCAGGGCCGCTCAGCCCCAGCATTTT

clone size: few
D gene: TRBD1
J gene: TRBJ2-5
V gene: TRBV7-2
CDR3 protein: CASAKRRGPQETQYF
CDR3 DNA: TGTGCCAGCGCCAAACGCAGGGGGCCTCAAGAGACCCAGTACTTC

clone size: NA
D gene: NA
J gene: TRBJ1-5
V gene: TRBV6-1
CDR3 protein: CASSENPRFYSNQPQHF
CDR3 DNA: TGTGCCAGCAGTGAAAACCCCCGATTCTATAGCAATCAGCCCCAGCATTTT

clone size: NA
D gene: NA
J gene: TRBJ2-7
V gene: TRBV28
CDR3 protein: CASSLLGGVNEQYF
CDR3 DNA: TGTGCCAGCAGTTTATTAGGGGGGGTAAACGAGCAGTACTTC

clone size: many
D gene: NA
J gene: TRBJ2-1
V gene: TRBV7-2
CDR3 protein: CASSLARDEQFF
CDR3 DNA: TGTGCCAGCAGCTTAGCTAGGGATGAGCAGTTCTTC

clone size: few
D gene: NA
J gene: TRBJ2-7
V gene: TRBV12-3/TRBV12-4
CDR3 protein: CASSFGPYEQYF
CDR3 DNA: TGTGCCAGCAGCTTCGGACCCTACGAGCAGTACTTC

clone size: few
D gene: NA
J gene: TRBJ2-4
V gene: TRBV4-1
CDR3 protein: CASSQEPPNWAKNIQYF
CDR3 DNA: TGCGCCAGCAGCCAAGAACCTCCTAATTGGGCCAAAAACATTCAGTACTTC

clone size: few
D gene: NA
J gene: TRBJ2-5
V gene: TRBV5-1
CDR3 protein: CASSTTTRLETQYF
CDR3 DNA: TGCGCCAGCAGCACGACGACTAGGTTGGAGACCCAGTACTTC

clone size: few
D gene: NA
J gene: TRBJ2-3
V gene: TRBV21-1
CDR3 protein: CASSLNLGQGRTDTQYF
CDR3 DNA: TGTGCCAGCAGCCTAAATTTGGGACAGGGGAGAACAGATACGCAGTATTTT

clone size: NA
D gene: TRBD2
J gene: TRBJ2-1
V gene: TRBV5-5
CDR3 protein: CASREGTSGSEQFF
CDR3 DNA: TGTGCCAGCAGGGAAGGGACTAGCGGGAGTGAGCAGTTCTTC

clone size: many
D gene: TRBD1
J gene: TRBJ2-7
V gene: TRBV24-1
CDR3 protein: CATSDPSTGAYEQYF
CDR3 DNA: TGTGCCACCAGTGATCCGTCCACAGGGGCCTACGAGCAGTACTTC

clone size: NA
D gene: NA
J gene: TRBJ2-1
V gene: TRBV20-1
CDR3 protein: CSASPSGYYNEQFF
CDR3 DNA: TGCAGTGCTAGTCCGAGCGGGTACTACAATGAGCAGTTCTTC

clone size: many
D gene: NA
J gene: TRBJ2-7
V gene: TRBV10-3
CDR3 protein: CAISESGYEQYF
CDR3 DNA: TGTGCCATCAGTGAGTCTGGTTACGAGCAGTACTTC

clone size: few
D gene: TRBD2
J gene: TRBJ2-1
V gene: TRBV27
CDR3 protein: CASSKDSRTSLYNEQFF
CDR3 DNA: TGTGCCAGCAGTAAGGACTCGAGGACTAGCTTATACAATGAGCAGTTCTTC

clone size: few
D gene: NA
J gene: TRBJ2-1
V gene: TRBV9
CDR3 protein: CASSVEFSGVNEQFF
CDR3 DNA: TGTGCCAGCAGCGTAGAGTTTTCGGGCGTCAATGAGCAGTTCTTC

clone size: NA
D gene: NA
J gene: TRBJ2-7
V gene: TRBV19
CDR3 protein: CACRGAGYEQYF
CDR3 DNA: TGTGCCTGCCGCGGGGCTGGCTACGAGCAGTACTTC

clone size: many
D gene: TRBD2
J gene: TRBJ2-3
V gene: TRBV20-1
CDR3 protein: CSAFRGGGDTDTQYF
CDR3 DNA: TGCAGTGCTTTTAGGGGCGGGGGTGACACAGATACGCAGTATTTT